The TCR beta chain described here comes from a study of cytomegalovirus exposure and HLA in healthy donors. Study-level information: Of the donors genotyped, approximately 410 in all, about 80% fell in the Caucasian-associated ancestry cluster.

Points from the study as a whole: In vitro experiments confirmed that three CMV-associated chains were specific for CMV antigens. Most TCR beta V segments were productive about 90% or about 30% of the time in an earlier analysis.

V lost 5 bases, J lost 2 bases, and 3 bases stayed unmatched. The length of the CDR3 is 14 residues. Germline-derived CDR1 and CDR2 are SGHVS and FQNEAQ. 13 Jbeta primers and 60 Vbeta primers were used for the PCR. The table came from immunoSEQ multiplex PCR; TCRdb's copy has only in-frame clones and leaves some out. The table lists more than 95,000 clones, 60% to 80% of them singletons, with around 4% in the top ten. In regard to this clone: The antigen remains undetermined.

The chain combines TRBV7-8 with TRBJ1-3; 7 nucleotides align to TRBD1. This sequence was found in a young man in good health and CMV-seronegative. Sequenced input: PBMCs. The CDR3 spells CASSLTGTGNTIYF. CDR3 DNA sequence: TGTGCCAGCAGCCTGACAGGGACTGGAAACACCATATATTTT. Full variable domain (outside the CDR3, taken from reference TRBV7-8 and TRBJ1-3): GAGVSQSPRYKVAKRGQDVALRCDPISGHVSLFWYQQALGQGPEFLTYFQNEAQLDKSGLPSDRFFAERPEGSVSTLKIQRTQQEDSAVYLCASSLTGTGNTIYFGEGSWLTVV.